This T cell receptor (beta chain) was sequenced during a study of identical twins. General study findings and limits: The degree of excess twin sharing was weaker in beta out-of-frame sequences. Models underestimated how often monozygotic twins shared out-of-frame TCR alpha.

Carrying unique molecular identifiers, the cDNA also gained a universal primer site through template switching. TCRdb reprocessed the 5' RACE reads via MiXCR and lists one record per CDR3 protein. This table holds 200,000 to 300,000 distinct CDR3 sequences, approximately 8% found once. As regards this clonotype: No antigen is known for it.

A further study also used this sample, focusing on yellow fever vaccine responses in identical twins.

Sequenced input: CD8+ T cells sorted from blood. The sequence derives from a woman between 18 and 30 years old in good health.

The CDR3 nucleotides are TGTGCCAGCAGTCCGCGGGGGGTCTACGAGCAGTACGTC. This translates into CASSPRGVYEQYV. The chain combines TRBV28 with TRBJ2-7; 8 nucleotides align to TRBD2. Germline assignment: CDR1 MDHEN and CDR2 SYDVKM. V lost 5 bases and J lost 3; bases outside the gene matches: 3. This CDR3 is 13 amino acids long.